The 16 T cell receptor beta chains listed next were all sequenced from one sample in a study of T cells after yellow fever vaccination. TCRdb reanalysed the 5' RACE reads using MiXCR and keeps one entry per CDR3 protein. This sample has 250,000 to 350,000 distinct CDR3 sequences; about 6.9% occur once, and the top ten carry about a sixth. The sequencing here drew on PBMCs, taken roughly 45 days after the first yellow fever vaccination. These receptors all come from a man younger than 35 who received the YFV17D yellow fever vaccine.

This chain joins TRBV7-2 and TRBJ1-2; D perhaps matches TRBD1 (5 bases). The germline CDR1 and CDR2 sequences are SGHTA and FQGNSA. V was trimmed by 6 bases and J by 3 bases, leaving 11 bases between them. The CDR3 is 13 residues long. The CDR3 bases are TGTGCCAGCAGTCTAGTGGGGGACTATGGCTACACCTTC. Translating gives CASSLVGDYGYTF.

DNA for the CDR3: TGTGCCAGCAGTATGGAGGGGAGATTTTTGAGCACTGAAGCTTTCTTT. Encoded protein: CASSMEGRFLSTEAFF. The J gene is TRBJ1-1, the V gene TRBV12-3 or TRBV12-4, with D possibly TRBD1 on 5 matching bases. Trimming removed 5 bases at V and 4 bases at J, with 20 bases between. The CDR3 sequence is 16 residues long.

This clonotype was observed at least ten times. The gene calls are TRBV7-8 and TRBJ2-3; a possible D gene is TRBD2 (5 bases). This CDR3 contains 14 residues. Germline CDR1 SGHVS, CDR2 FQNEAQ. Trimming shortened V by 3 bases and J by 2 bases, and 9 bases separated the two germline ends. CDR3 residues: CASSFWRTTDTQYF. As DNA, the CDR3 is TGTGCCAGCAGCTTTTGGAGGACCACAGATACGCAGTATTTT.

This clonotype was seen only a few times. This chain connects TRBV7-2 to TRBJ2-2; tentative D call: TRBD1 (5 bases). Germline values: CDR1 SGHTA, CDR2 FQGNSA. The CDR3 covers 16 residues. Trimming left V 4 bases short and J 4 bases short, with 16 bases between. The CDR3 loop reads CASSSLQGLITGELFF. CDR3 sequence (DNA): TGTGCCAGCAGCTCGTTGCAGGGCCTAATCACCGGGGAGCTGTTTTTT. Supplemented by reference TRBV7-2 and TRBJ2-2, the full variable domain reads GAGVSQSPSNKVTEKGKDVELRCDPISGHTALYWYRQSLGQGLEFLIYFQGNSAPDKSGLPSDRFSAERTGGSVSTLTIQRTQQEDSAVYLCASSSLQGLITGELFFGEGSRLTVL.

This clonotype was seen a few times. The chain employs TRBV19 and TRBJ1-5; D not certain. V lost 3 bases to trimming and J lost 6 bases, with 9 bases between them. The CDR3 sequence is 13 residues long. Per the germline V gene, CDR1 is LNHDA and CDR2 is SQIVND (reference sequence). The DNA for the CDR3 is TGTGCCAGTAGTATCGGTCGGGGTCAGCCCCAGCATTTT. This translates into CASSIGRGQPQHF.

The chain is built from TRBV5-5 and TRBJ1-1; the D is unclear. CDR3 length equals 13 residues. Trimming took 4 bases from V and 4 from J, leaving 11 bases between them. In germline, CDR1 is SGHKS, CDR2 YYEKEE (reference sequence). The CDR3 DNA sequence: TGTGCCAGCAGCCTGTACAGCGGCACTGAAGCTTTCTTT. It codes for CASSLYSGTEAFF. Complete variable domain (other parts from reference TRBV5-5 and TRBJ1-1): DAGVTQSPTHLIKTRGQQVTLRCSPISGHKSVSWYQQVLGQGPQFIFQYYEKEERGRGNFPDRFSARQFPNYSSELNVNALLLGDSALYLCASSLYSGTEAFFGQGTRLTVV.

The chain uses TRBV21-1 and TRBJ2-7; no check of the table's D call, TRBD1, against the DNA was made. TRBV21-1 is noted as a pseudogene. This CDR3 is built from 14 residues. CDR3 sequence: CASSPRRRNYEQYV. For the CDR3, the DNA is TGTGCCAGCAGCCCCCGGCGGCGGAACTACGAGCAGTACGTC.

The V call is TRBV7-2, the J call TRBJ1-1; D not certain. The CDR3 has 14 amino acids. The germline V gene has CDR1 SGHTA and CDR2 FQGNSA. V was pared by 3 bases and J by 4 bases, with 12 bases between. The CDR3 bases are TGTGCCAGCAGCTTCCGTCCTGGGGTCACTGAAGCTTTCTTT. Protein product: CASSFRPGVTEAFF. Full variable domain (remainder filled in from reference TRBV7-2 and TRBJ1-1): GAGVSQSPSNKVTEKGKDVELRCDPISGHTALYWYRQSLGQGLEFLIYFQGNSAPDKSGLPSDRFSAERTGGSVSTLTIQRTQQEDSAVYLCASSFRPGVTEAFFGQGTRLTVV.

This clonotype turned up a few times. V gene TRBV20-1 combines with J gene TRBJ2-3, with TRBD1 matching 8 bases. CDR1 is DFQATT and CDR2 is SNEGSKA in the germline V gene (reference sequence). The CDR3 is made up of 13 amino acids. Germline trimming cut 8 bases from V and 3 bases from J; bases unmatched to any gene: 7. In DNA, the CDR3 is TGCAGTCGTCCGGACAGGGAGACAGATACGCAGTATTTT. Translated, it gives CSRPDRETDTQYF.

This chain links TRBV5-4 with TRBJ2-1; D not certain. This CDR3 spans 15 amino acids. Germline V CDR1 and CDR2: SGHNT, YYREEE (reference sequence). The V and J ends lost 4 bases and 6 bases respectively, with 17 bases between them. CDR3 nucleotides: TGTGCCAGCAGCCGGGCTGGGGTGGGGATCAATGAGCAGTTCTTC. The encoded protein is CASSRAGVGINEQFF.

This clonotype showed up just a few times. V usage is TRBV4-3 and J usage is TRBJ1-2; D remains ambiguous. The length of the CDR3 is 15 residues. Looked up from germline, CDR1 is LGHNA and CDR2 is YSLEER. V was pared by 1 base and J by 0 bases, with 9 bases between. CDR3 loop: CASSQVNRPNYGYTF. The CDR3 DNA sequence: TGCGCCAGCAGCCAAGTCAACAGACCTAACTATGGCTACACCTTC.

This clonotype was detected ten times or more. The gene calls are TRBV7-2 and TRBJ1-4, with 7 bases fitting TRBD1. CDR3 size: 15 residues. CDR1 SGHTA and CDR2 FQGNSA come from the germline V gene. Trimming removed 2 bases from V and 5 bases from J; junction bases left unmatched: 5. CDR3 sequence reads: CASSLSQGRNEKLFF. CDR3 DNA: TGTGCCAGCAGCTTATCACAGGGGAGGAATGAAAAACTGTTTTTT. Variable domain in full (rest from reference TRBV7-2 and TRBJ1-4): GAGVSQSPSNKVTEKGKDVELRCDPISGHTALYWYRQSLGQGLEFLIYFQGNSAPDKSGLPSDRFSAERTGGSVSTLTIQRTQQEDSAVYLCASSLSQGRNEKLFFGSGTQLSVL.

This clonotype was seen a few times. One end of the junction fails to match germline, which may point to a read error. This sequence joins TRBV7-2 and TRBJ2-5, with a weak D call TRBD2 (7 bases). CDR3 length: 12 residues. CDR1 is SGHTA, CDR2 FQGNSA, per germline. This chain's CDR3 is CATSRGAETQYF. DNA of the CDR3: TGTGCCACCAGCCGGGGGGCGGAGACCCAGTACTTC.

The V call is TRBV9, the J call TRBJ2-1; D is undetermined. Germline V gene sequence: CDR1 SGDLS, CDR2 YYNGEE. V lost 0 bases to trimming and J lost 4 bases, with 8 bases between them. The CDR3 is 14 residues long. The CDR3 DNA reads as TGTGCCAGCAGCGTAGCGACCGCGTACAATGAGCAGTTCTTC. Residues: CASSVATAYNEQFF.

V and J are TRBV6-5 and TRBJ1-2; D perhaps matches TRBD1 (6 bases). The germline gives CDR1 MNHEY, CDR2 SVGAGI. V lost 3 bases and J 7 bases, leaving 12 bases between the germline ends. CDR3 length: 13 amino acids. The CDR3 protein is CASSYRDTAGYTF. The CDR3 bases are TGTGCCAGCAGTTATCGGGACACAGCTGGCTACACCTTC.

This chain links TRBV4-2 with TRBJ1-6; no firm D call. CDR3 size: 15 residues. V lost 0 bases and J 7 bases, leaving 10 bases between the germline ends. CDR1 and CDR2 (germline): LGHNA, YNFKEQ. CDR3 DNA: TGTGCCAGCAGCCAAGATGTCTTGGGGAATTCACCCCTCCACTTT. Protein product: CASSQDVLGNSPLHF.